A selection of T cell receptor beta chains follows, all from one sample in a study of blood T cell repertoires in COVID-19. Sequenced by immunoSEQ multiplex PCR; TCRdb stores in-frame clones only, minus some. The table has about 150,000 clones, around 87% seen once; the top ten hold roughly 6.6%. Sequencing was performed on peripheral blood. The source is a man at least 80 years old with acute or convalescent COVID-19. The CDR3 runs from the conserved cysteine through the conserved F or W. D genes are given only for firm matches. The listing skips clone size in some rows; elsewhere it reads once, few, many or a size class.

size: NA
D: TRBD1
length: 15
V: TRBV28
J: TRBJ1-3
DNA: TGTGCCAGCAGTTTAGGCAGGGGGCGCGGAAACACCATATATTTT
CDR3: CASSLGRGRGNTIYF

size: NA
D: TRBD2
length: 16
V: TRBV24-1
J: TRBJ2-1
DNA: TGTGCCACCAGTGAGGCTAGCGGGGGGGCTCGGAATGAGCAGTTCTTC
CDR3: CATSEASGGARNEQFF

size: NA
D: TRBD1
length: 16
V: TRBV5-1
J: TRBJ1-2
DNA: TGCGCCAGCAGCTCGGGACCGGGACAGGGGGCTGGTGGCTACACCTTC
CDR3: CASSSGPGQGAGGYTF

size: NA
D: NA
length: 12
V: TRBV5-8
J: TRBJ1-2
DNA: TGTGCCAGCAGCTTGGTAGGGAGAGGCTACACCTTC
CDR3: CASSLVGRGYTF

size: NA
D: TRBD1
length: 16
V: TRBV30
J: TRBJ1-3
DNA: TGTGCCTGGAGTGTGACAGGGAATGTAGCTGGAAACACCATATATTTT
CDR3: CAWSVTGNVAGNTIYF

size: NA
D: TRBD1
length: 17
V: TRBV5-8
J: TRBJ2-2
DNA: TGTGCCAGCAGGCGCACCATGGGGACAGGGAACACCGGGGAGCTGTTTTTT
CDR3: CASRRTMGTGNTGELFF

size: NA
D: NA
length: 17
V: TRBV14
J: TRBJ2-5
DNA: TGTGCCAGCAGCCCAAGAAAGGGGGTTTGGCTACAAGAGACCCAGTACTTC
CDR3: CASSPRKGVWLQETQYF

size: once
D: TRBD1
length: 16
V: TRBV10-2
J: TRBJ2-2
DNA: TGCGCCAGCAGTGATCCCGGGACAGGGAAAACCGGGGAGCTGTTTTTT
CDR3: CASSDPGTGKTGELFF

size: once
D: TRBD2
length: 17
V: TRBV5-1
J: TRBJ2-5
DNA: TGCGCCAGCAGCTTGGAGGCTAGCGGTAATGCACAAGAGACCCAGTACTTC
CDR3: CASSLEASGNAQETQYF

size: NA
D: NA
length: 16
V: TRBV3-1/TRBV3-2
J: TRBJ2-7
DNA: TGTGCCAGCAGCCAAGATCGTACAGCCTTCAGCTACGAGCAGTACTTC
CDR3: CASSQDRTAFSYEQYF

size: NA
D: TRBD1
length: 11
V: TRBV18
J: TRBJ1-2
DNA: TGTGCCAGCTCAGACAGGGGCGGCTACACCTTC
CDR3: CASSDRGGYTF

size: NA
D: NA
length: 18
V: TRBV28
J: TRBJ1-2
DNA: TGTGCCAGCAGCTCGTGGTTGGGCAGGGGCCAATCCAACTATGGCTACACCTTC
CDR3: CASSSWLGRGQSNYGYTF

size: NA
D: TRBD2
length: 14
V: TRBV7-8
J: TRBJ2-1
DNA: TGTGCCAGCAGCGGGACTAGCGGGATGTCTGAGCAGTTCTTC
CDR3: CASSGTSGMSEQFF

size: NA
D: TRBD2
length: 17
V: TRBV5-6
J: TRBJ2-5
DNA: TGTGCCAGCAGCCTCCTCCCCCTAGCGGGGGGACAAGAGACCCAGTACTTC
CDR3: CASSLLPLAGGQETQYF

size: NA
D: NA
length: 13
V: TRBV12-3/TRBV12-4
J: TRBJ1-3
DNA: TGTGCCAGCAGTTTCGCAGGGCTTAACACCATATATTTT
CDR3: CASSFAGLNTIYF

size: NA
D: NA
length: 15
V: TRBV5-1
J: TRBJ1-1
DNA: TGCGCCAGCAGCTTGGAATTGGGGCGAGGCACTGAAGCTTTCTTT
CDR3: CASSLELGRGTEAFF